The TCR beta chain described here comes from a study of blood T cells in healthy people across ages. Across the study: Capture by template switching was about one barcoded beta molecule per two T cells. Findings and limits, study-wide: Observed TCR beta diversity per million T cells went down as age went up. This fall followed a roughly linear course with age.

Notes on this clonotype: Its target is unknown.

No fewer than 6 million PBMCs went into each sample. PCR was performed a second time for about 6 to 11 cycles using a sample-barcoded 5' primer and a J-beta primer mix. Every single cDNA molecule received a tag from a template-switch adaptor with 12 random nucleotides. TCRdb analysed the 5' RACE reads with MiXCR anew, one entry per CDR3 protein. Here the sample spans hundreds of thousands of distinct CDR3 sequences, 52% being singletons. The CDR3 consists of 16 residues. This TCR was recovered from an elderly woman in good health. Sequenced sample: blood. V gene TRBV21-1 combines with J gene TRBJ2-5; the D segment call TRBD1 is taken from the table without a DNA check. The tail of the sequence fits TRBJ2-7 better, so the J call may be wrong. TRBV21-1 is a documented pseudogene. CDR3 DNA sequence: TGTGCCAGCAGCAAAGTGGAAACGGACCAGGGCTACGAGCAGTACTTC. It codes for CASSKVETDQGYEQYF.